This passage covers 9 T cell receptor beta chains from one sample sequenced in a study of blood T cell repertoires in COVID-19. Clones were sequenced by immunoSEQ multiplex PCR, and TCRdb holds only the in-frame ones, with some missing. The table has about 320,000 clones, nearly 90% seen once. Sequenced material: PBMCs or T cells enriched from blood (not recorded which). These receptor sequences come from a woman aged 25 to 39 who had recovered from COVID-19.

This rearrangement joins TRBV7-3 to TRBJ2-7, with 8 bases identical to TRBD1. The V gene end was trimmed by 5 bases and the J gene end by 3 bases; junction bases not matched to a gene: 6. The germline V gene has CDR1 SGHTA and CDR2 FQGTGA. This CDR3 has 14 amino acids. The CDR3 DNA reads TGTGCCAGCAGCCTTCACGGACAGGGCTACGAGCAGTACTTC. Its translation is CASSLHGQGYEQYF. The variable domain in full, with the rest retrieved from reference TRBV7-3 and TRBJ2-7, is GAGVSQTPSNKVTEKGKYVELRCDPISGHTALYWYRQSLGQGPEFLIYFQGTGAADDSGLPNDRFFAVRPEGSVSTLKIQRTERGDSAVYLCASSLHGQGYEQYFGPGTRLTVT.

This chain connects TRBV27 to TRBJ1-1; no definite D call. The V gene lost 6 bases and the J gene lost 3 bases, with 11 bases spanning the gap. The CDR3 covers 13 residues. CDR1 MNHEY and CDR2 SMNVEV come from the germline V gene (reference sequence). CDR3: CASSYRDDTEAFF. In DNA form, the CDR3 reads TGTGCCAGCAGCTACCGGGATGACACTGAAGCTTTCTTT.

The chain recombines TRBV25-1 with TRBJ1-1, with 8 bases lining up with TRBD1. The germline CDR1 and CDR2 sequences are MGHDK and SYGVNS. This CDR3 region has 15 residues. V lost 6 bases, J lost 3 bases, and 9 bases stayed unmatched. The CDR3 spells CASRPGGAPDTEAFF. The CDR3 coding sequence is TGTGCCAGCAGGCCAGGGGGCGCCCCGGACACTGAAGCTTTCTTT.

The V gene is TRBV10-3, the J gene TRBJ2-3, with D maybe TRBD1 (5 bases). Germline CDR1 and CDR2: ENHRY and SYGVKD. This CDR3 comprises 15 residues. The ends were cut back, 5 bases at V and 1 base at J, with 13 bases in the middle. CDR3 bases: TGTGCCATCAGTTATGGGGCTAGAGGCACAGATACGCAGTATTTT. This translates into CAISYGARGTDTQYF.

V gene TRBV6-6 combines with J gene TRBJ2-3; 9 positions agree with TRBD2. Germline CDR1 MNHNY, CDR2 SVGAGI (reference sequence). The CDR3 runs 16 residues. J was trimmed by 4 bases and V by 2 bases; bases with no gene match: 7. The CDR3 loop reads CASSYGLSGGPDTQYF. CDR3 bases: TGTGCCAGCAGTTACGGCCTAAGCGGGGGGCCAGATACGCAGTATTTT.

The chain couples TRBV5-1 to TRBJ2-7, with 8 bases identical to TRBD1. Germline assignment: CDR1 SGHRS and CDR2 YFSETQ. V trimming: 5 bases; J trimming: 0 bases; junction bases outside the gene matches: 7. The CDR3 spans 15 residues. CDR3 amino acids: CASRTGTGNSYEQYF. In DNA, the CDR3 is TGCGCCAGCAGGACCGGGACAGGTAACTCCTACGAGCAGTACTTC.

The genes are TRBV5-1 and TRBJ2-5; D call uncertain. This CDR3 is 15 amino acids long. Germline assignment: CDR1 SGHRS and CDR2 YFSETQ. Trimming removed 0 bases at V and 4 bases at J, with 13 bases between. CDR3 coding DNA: TGCGCCAGCAGCTTGGAGCCAGCCCCGGGAGAGACCCAGTACTTC. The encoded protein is CASSLEPAPGETQYF.

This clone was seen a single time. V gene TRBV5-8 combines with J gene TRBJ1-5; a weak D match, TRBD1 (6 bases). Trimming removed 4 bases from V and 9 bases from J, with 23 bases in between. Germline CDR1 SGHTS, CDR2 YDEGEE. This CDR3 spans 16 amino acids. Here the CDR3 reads CASSPRTGFEIRPQHF. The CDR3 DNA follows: TGTGCCAGCAGCCCACGAACAGGGTTTGAAATACGGCCCCAGCATTTT.

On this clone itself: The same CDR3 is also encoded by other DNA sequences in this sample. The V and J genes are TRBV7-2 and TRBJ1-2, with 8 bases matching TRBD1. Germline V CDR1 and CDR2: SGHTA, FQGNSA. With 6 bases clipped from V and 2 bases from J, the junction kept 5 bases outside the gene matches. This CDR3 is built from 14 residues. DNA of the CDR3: TGTGCCAGCAGTCCCCGACAGGGGAACTATGGCTACACCTTC. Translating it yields CASSPRQGNYGYTF.